The source of this T cell receptor (beta chain) is a study of Ad26.COV2.S vaccination and SARS-CoV-2 variants. Overall study: Administration of Ad26.COV2.S was intramuscular, either once or twice 56 days apart. Points from the study as a whole: The study found higher spike-specific TCR breadth in vaccine than placebo recipients. TCR breadth and depth analyses may have underestimated total T cell responses.

The J segment lost 1 base and the V segment lost 5 bases, leaving 5 bases of the junction unmatched. The CDR3 spans 16 residues. The germline CDR1 and CDR2 sequences are SGHVS and FNYEAQ. As for this clone: Its target is not known.

This sample's treatment: roughly 20 received Ad26.COV2.S at low or high dose, single or two shots; about five received placebo; per-sample allocation not given. Sampling happened 63 days after the first vaccine or placebo injection. Assay used: immunoSEQ multiplex PCR; TCRdb lists only in-frame clones, some missing. The data show roughly 320,000 clones, about nine tenths seen once. The V gene is TRBV7-6, the J gene TRBJ2-3; 11 nucleotides align to TRBD1. Here the sequenced sample was peripheral blood, taken in a trial of Ad26.COV2.S vaccine versus placebo. The source of this sequence is a person between 18 and 59 years old who received the Ad26.COV2.S COVID-19 vaccine or a placebo. The CDR3 nucleotides are TGTGCCAGCAGCGCCTGGACAGGGGGCGGCACAGATACGCAGTATTTT. This translates into CASSAWTGGGTDTQYF.